Shown below are 10 T cell receptor beta chains from a single sample sequenced in a study of blood T cells in healthy people across ages. The authors ran a second PCR of roughly 6 to 12 cycles using a sample-barcoded 5' primer and a J-beta primer mix. MiXCR, applied by TCRdb to the 5' RACE reads, yields one record per CDR3 protein. The sample lists over 600,000 distinct CDR3 sequences; 40% to 45% were seen once. Sequencing was carried out using blood. The receptors were gathered from a man older than 75 in good health.

This chain joins TRBV4-3 and TRBJ1-2, with D unresolved. CDR1 is LGHNA, CDR2 YSLEER, per germline. The CDR3 runs 15 residues. Deletions cut 0 bases from V and 7 bases from J, with 15 bases between. CDR3 sequence (DNA): TGCGCCAGCAGCCAAGATCGGGTCATCATTGGTGGCTACACCTTC. Translation gives CASSQDRVIIGGYTF.

In regard to this clonotype: The conserved closing phenylalanine or tryptophan is absent in this CDR3, likely reflecting a read error. The rearrangement joins TRBV20-1 to TRBJ2-3, with a tentative D call TRBD1 (6 bases). The CDR3 totals 13 residues. Germline lookup yields CDR1 DFQATT and CDR2 SNEGSKA (reference sequence). CDR3 amino acids: CSASGGETGTQYS. In nucleotides, the CDR3 is TGCAGTGCTAGTGGTGGGGAGACAGGTACGCAGTATTCT.

The rearrangement uses TRBV11-2 and TRBJ2-7; 7 nucleotides agree with TRBD2. CDR3 size: 16 residues. V lost 1 base to trimming and J lost 6 bases; unmatched junction nucleotides: 12. Germline V lookup: CDR1 SGHAT, CDR2 FQNNGV. CDR3 DNA sequence: TGTGCCAGCAGCTTAGTCTGGGGGGGATCGGGCGCCGAGCAGTACTTC. Translated, it gives CASSLVWGGSGAEQYF. The full variable domain, with the rest looked up from reference TRBV11-2 and TRBJ2-7, is EAGVAQSPRYKIIEKRQSVAFWCNPISGHATLYWYQQILGQGPKLLIQFQNNGVVDDSQLPKDRFSAERLKGVDSTLKIQPAKLEDSAVYLCASSLVWGGSGAEQYFGPGTRLTVT.

This clonotype was seen only a few times. J is TRBJ2-1 and V is TRBV6-2 or TRBV6-3, with D maybe TRBD2 (7 bases). The V end lost 8 bases, the J end lost 0 bases, and 11 bases lay between the germline ends. The CDR3 totals 14 residues. From germline, CDR1 is MNHEY and CDR2 SVGEGT. In DNA form, the CDR3 reads TGTGCCAGCGGGGGGGCGAGCTCCTACAATGAGCAGTTCTTC. Protein product: CASGGASSYNEQFF.

J is TRBJ2-1 and V is TRBV28, with D perhaps TRBD2 (5 bases). Judging by the DNA end, TRBJ2-7 fits better; the J call may be wrong. Germline values: CDR1 MDHEN, CDR2 SYDVKM. This CDR3 comprises 14 residues. The CDR3 is CASNKEDSYNEQYF. The CDR3 coding sequence is TGTGCCAGCAACAAAGAGGACTCCTACAATGAGCAGTACTTC.

This clonotype showed up just once. A junction boundary mismatches the germline segment, possibly from a read error. This chain links TRBV6-2 or TRBV6-3 with TRBJ2-3; 15 nucleotides agree with TRBD2. CDR3 size: 17 residues. Germline V gene lookup returns CDR1 MNHEY and CDR2 SVGEGT. CDR3 sequence: CARSTPRTSGGADTQYF. The CDR3 DNA is TGTGCCCGCAGTACGCCTCGGACTAGCGGGGGGGCAGATACGCAGTATTTT.

This clonotype turned up a few times. The chain carries TRBV15 and TRBJ2-3; 7 nucleotides match TRBD1. J was trimmed by 5 bases and V by 2 bases; bases with no gene match: 7. The CDR3 is 15 amino acids. Germline values: CDR1 LNHNV, CDR2 YYDKDF (reference sequence). The CDR3 DNA follows: TGTGCCACCAGCAGAAGACAGGGAGTGAGAGATACGCAGTATTTT. Its protein is CATSRRQGVRDTQYF. Full variable domain (remainder filled in from reference TRBV15 and TRBJ2-3): DAMVIQNPRYQVTQFGKPVTLSCSQTLNHNVMYWYQQKSSQAPKLLFHYYDKDFNNEADTPDNFQSRRPNTSFCFLDIRSPGLGDTAMYLCATSRRQGVRDTQYFGPGTRLTVL.

The sample holds a few counts of this clonotype. The chain employs TRBV7-9 and TRBJ2-7; D gene uncertain. The assigned J gene may be wrong: the sequence end matches TRBJ2-4 better. This CDR3 region has 18 residues. Germline lookup yields CDR1 SEHNR and CDR2 FQNEAQ (reference sequence). The CDR3 bases are TGTGCCAGCAGCATTGGGAATGGCAGGTTGGGAGCCAAAAACATTCAGTACTTC. Translated, it gives CASSIGNGRLGAKNIQYF.

This clonotype occurred a few times. The gene calls are TRBV2 and TRBJ1-5; D ambiguous. Germline V gene sequence: CDR1 SNHLY, CDR2 FYNNEI. V lost 4 bases and J 1 base, leaving 5 bases between the germline ends. This CDR3 is 13 amino acids long. The CDR3, as DNA: TGTGCCAGCAGTGGAAAAAGCAATCAGCCCCAGCATTTT. Encoded protein: CASSGKSNQPQHF.

V and J are TRBV3-1 and TRBJ2-7; D is uncertain. There are 14 residues in the CDR3. Germline V lookup: CDR1 LGHDT, CDR2 YNNKEL (reference sequence). V was shortened by 2 bases and J by 7 bases, with 15 bases between the two germline ends. The CDR3 protein is CASSQFASDREQYF. CDR3 in DNA: TGTGCCAGCAGCCAATTCGCTTCGGATCGAGAGCAGTACTTC.